A selection of T cell receptor beta chains follows, all from one sample in a study of technical replicates of blood from a few donors. TCRdb keeps only in-frame clones here, not all; method: immunoSEQ multiplex PCR. The sample lists tens of thousands of clones, 95% to 97% occurring once. The sample was T cells isolated from PBMCs. Receptors originate from a human donor in good health. The conserved cysteine and the conserved F or W are not part of the CDR3 here.

v_gene	j_gene	CDR3aa
TRBV15	TRBJ2-7	ATSSLRGNSYEQY
TRBV1	TRBJ2-7	TSSQEGQGSGYEQY
TRBV6-5	TRBJ1-2	ASSYPGTGEYGYT
TRBV5-4	TRBJ2-6	ASRTAVDSGANVLT
TRBV6-1	TRBJ1-4	ASSEQGFNEKLF
TRBV18	TRBJ2-7	ASSPPDRVSYEQY
TRBV6-6	TRBJ2-1	ASSYNFLYNEQF
TRBV13	TRBJ2-7	ASSSLITDTYEQY
TRBV7-7	TRBJ2-1	ASSRGAFANEQF
TRBV9	TRBJ2-3	ASSPPSGSYTQY
TRBV5-1	TRBJ2-7	ASSVTSGSYEQY
TRBV4-2	TRBJ2-3	ASSPLAGGPDTQY
TRBV7-2	TRBJ2-3	ASSFLAGGPDTQY
TRBV29-1	TRBJ2-2	SVDLPAGGSGELF
TRBV5-6	TRBJ1-1	ASSLLPNTEAF
TRBV11-2	TRBJ2-3	ASSFRGTPTDTQY
TRBV4-1	TRBJ1-2	ASSLNTGQSFRGGYT
TRBV29-1	TRBJ2-1	SVTSAYNEQF
TRBV19	TRBJ2-1	ASSIVGEYYNNEQF
TRBV7-3	TRBJ1-2	ASSYPQGFGYT
TRBV7-2	TRBJ1-5	ASSSLTGNGQPQH
TRBV19	TRBJ2-7	ASSIEDRPGYEQY
TRBV2	TRBJ1-3	ASAFGGPRAGNTIY
TRBV11-3	TRBJ2-3	ASSTTRGGLTDTQY
TRBV7-8	TRBJ2-1	ASSLTSYNEQF
TRBV28	TRBJ2-1	ASSLWASNEQF
TRBV7-7	TRBJ1-1	ASSLGQGTEAF
TRBV12-1	TRBJ2-7	ASSADEQY
TRBV11-3	TRBJ1-2	ASSSGQGAYPHYGYT
TRBV6-1	TRBJ1-1	ASSDRGGTEAF
TRBV28	TRBJ2-7	ASSSRLAGGIYEQY
TRBV4-1	TRBJ2-7	ASSQDQGTYEQY
TRBV19	TRBJ2-5	ASSSRTGEETQY
TRBV4-1	TRBJ1-2	ASSHRDRDGGYT
TRBV28	TRBJ2-1	ASSLLREGGDEQF
TRBV19	TRBJ1-5	ATSFRTGYDQPQH
TRBV6-5	TRBJ2-3	ASSWGLAANTDTQY
TRBV5-4	TRBJ2-7	ASSLSGGSYEQY
TRBV19	TRBJ2-3	ASTTDWFTDTQY
TRBV4-3	TRBJ2-3	ASSQDITSGMDTQY
TRBV16	TRBJ1-1	ASSQLTGWNTEAF
TRBV11-2	TRBJ2-7	ASSHIPQGAYEQY
TRBV4-1	TRBJ2-1	ASSQEGELGLAGGPVSNEQF
TRBV9	TRBJ1-1	ASSVAGDTEAF
TRBV7-6	TRBJ2-7	ASSETVANHEQY
TRBV6-5	TRBJ1-3	ASQNNLGSGNTIY
TRBV28	TRBJ2-7	ASRETEIYEQY
TRBV5-8	TRBJ2-5	ASIFDRGETQY
TRBV7-3	TRBJ2-7	ASSLTPFYEQY
TRBV28	TRBJ2-7	ASSPNRGVTSPTEQY
TRBV1	TRBJ2-7	TSSQEFGTSGTPGEQY
TRBV27	TRBJ1-2	ASSLTGTGDPDYGYT
TRBV7-6	TRBJ1-2	ASSLDYRGSGYT